This entry describes one T cell receptor (beta chain). Its antigen is unknown. The V gene lost 0 bases and the J gene lost 5 bases, with 7 bases spanning the gap. The CDR3 totals 13 residues. Germline V gene sequence: CDR1 KGHSH, CDR2 LQKENI. Profiling relied on immunoSEQ multiplex PCR, and the TCRdb table lists in-frame clones only, not all of them. The top ten hold roughly 17% of the sample, which has 1,500 to 2,000 clones, roughly a quarter seen once. This record comes from a study of T cells in localized non-small cell lung cancer. Study-level results: It was uninvolved adjacent lung that showed the highest T cell clonality, exceeding tumor. Heterogeneity within the tumor remains possible, as just one region underwent sequencing. A higher density of T cells in blood coincided with extended overall survival.

The sample here was normal lung tissue next to the tumor, taken before any cancer treatment. This chain links TRBV18 with TRBJ1-1; D ambiguous. The origin of this receptor is an older female donor with stage II lung adenocarcinoma. The CDR3 here is CASSPPETTEAFF. The DNA for the CDR3 is TGTGCCAGCTCACCACCGGAGACTACTGAAGCTTTCTTT. The full variable domain, in which reference TRBV18 and TRBJ1-1 provide the parts outside the CDR3, is NAGVMQNPRHLVRRRGQEARLRCSPMKGHSHVYWYRQLPEEGLKFMVYLQKENIIDESGMPKERFSAEFPKEGPSILRIQQVVRGDSAAYFCASSPPETTEAFFGQGTRLTVV.